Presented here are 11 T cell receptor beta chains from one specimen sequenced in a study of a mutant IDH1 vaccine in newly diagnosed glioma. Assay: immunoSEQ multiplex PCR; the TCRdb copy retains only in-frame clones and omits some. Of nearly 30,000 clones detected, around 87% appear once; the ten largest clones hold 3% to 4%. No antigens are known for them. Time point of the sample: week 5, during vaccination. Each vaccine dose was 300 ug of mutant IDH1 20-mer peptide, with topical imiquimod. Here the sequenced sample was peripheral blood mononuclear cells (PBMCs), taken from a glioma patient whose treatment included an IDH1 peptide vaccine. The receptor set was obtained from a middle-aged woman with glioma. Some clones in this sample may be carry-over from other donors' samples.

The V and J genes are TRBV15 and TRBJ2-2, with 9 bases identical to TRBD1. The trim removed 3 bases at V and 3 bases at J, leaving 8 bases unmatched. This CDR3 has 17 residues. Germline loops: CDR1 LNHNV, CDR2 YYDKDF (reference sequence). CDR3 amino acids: CATSSPADRGDTGELFF. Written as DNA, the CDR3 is TGTGCCACCAGCAGCCCCGCGGACAGGGGAGACACCGGGGAGCTGTTTTTT.

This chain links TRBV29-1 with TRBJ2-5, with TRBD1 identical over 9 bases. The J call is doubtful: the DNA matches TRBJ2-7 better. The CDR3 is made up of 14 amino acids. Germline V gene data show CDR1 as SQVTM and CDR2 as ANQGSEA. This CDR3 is CSVIGTGLIYEQYF. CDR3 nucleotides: TGCAGCGTTATCGGGACAGGGCTGATCTACGAGCAGTACTTC.

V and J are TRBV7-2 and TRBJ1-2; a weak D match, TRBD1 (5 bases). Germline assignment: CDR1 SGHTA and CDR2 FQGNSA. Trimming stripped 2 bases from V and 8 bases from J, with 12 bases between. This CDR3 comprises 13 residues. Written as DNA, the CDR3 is TGTGCCAGCAGCTTACGGACACGGGAAGGCTACACCTTC. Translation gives CASSLRTREGYTF.

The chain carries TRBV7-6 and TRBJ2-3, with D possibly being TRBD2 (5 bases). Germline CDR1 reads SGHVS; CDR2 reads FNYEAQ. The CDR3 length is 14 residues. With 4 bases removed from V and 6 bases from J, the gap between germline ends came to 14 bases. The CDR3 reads CASSSRAQRDTQYF. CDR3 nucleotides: TGTGCCAGCAGCTCCCGGGCCCAGCGGGATACGCAGTATTTT.

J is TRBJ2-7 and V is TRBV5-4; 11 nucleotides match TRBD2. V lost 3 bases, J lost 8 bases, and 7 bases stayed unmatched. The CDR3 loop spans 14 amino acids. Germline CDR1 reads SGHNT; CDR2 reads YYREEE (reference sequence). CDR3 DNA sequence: TGTGCCAGCAGCTCCGGGACTAGCGGATATAAGCAGTACTTC. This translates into CASSSGTSGYKQYF.

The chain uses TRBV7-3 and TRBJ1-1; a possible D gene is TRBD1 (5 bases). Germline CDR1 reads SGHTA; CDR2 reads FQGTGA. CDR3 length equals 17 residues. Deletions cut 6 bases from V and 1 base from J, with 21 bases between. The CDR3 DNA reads TGTGCCAGCAGGAGGCCCCGGGTGGGGGTCGGGAACACTGAAGCTTTCTTT. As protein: CASRRPRVGVGNTEAFF.

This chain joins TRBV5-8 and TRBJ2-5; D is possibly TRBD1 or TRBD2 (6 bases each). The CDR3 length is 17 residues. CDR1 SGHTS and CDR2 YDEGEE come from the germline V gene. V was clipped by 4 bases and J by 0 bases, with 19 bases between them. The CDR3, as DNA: TGTGCCAGCAGCCAGGGGTTCGGGGGATCGTACCAAGAGACCCAGTACTTC. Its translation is CASSQGFGGSYQETQYF.

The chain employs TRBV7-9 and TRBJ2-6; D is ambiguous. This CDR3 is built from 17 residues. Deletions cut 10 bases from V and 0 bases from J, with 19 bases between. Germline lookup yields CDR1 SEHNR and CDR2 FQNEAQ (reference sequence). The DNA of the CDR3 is TGTGCCAAGGCCCCTCAGACATCTTCCTCTGGGGCCAACGTCCTGACTTTC. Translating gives CAKAPQTSSSGANVLTF.

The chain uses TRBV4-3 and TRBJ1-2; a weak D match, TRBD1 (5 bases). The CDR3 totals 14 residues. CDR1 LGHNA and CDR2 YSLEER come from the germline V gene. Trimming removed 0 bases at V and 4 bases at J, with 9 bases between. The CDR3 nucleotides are TGCGCCAGCAGCCAAGATCTGAGGGGCTATGGCTACACCTTC. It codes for CASSQDLRGYGYTF.

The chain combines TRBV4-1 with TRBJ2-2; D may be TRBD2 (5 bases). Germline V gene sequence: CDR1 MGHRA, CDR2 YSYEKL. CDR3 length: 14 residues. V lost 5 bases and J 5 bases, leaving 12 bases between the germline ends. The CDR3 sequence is CASSLGVITGELFF. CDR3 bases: TGCGCCAGCAGCTTGGGAGTAATTACCGGGGAGCTGTTTTTT.

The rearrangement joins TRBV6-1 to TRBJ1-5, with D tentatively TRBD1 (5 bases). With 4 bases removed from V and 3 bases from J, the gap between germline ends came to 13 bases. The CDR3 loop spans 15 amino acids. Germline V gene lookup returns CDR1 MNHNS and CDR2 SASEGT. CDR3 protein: CASSVIAGNNQPQHF. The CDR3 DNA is TGTGCCAGCAGTGTAATAGCAGGGAACAATCAGCCCCAGCATTTT.